Presented here are 12 T cell receptor beta chains from one specimen sequenced in a study of blood T cell repertoires in COVID-19. Measured with immunoSEQ multiplex PCR; TCRdb has only the in-frame clones, and not every one. This table holds fewer than 350,000 clones, 85% to 90% found once. Sequenced input: peripheral blood. These receptors all stem from a woman in her 30s with COVID-19, enrolled during active disease.

This chain joins TRBV19 and TRBJ1-2, with D possibly matching TRBD1 (5 bases). V lost 7 bases and J lost 4, with 25 bases in between. The CDR3 totals 17 residues. Germline V gene sequence: CDR1 LNHDA, CDR2 SQIVND (reference sequence). CDR3 nucleotides: TGTGCCAGTACCCCCGCATCAGGGTCACCTCCCACCTATGGCTACACCTTC. Encoded protein: CASTPASGSPPTYGYTF.

J is TRBJ2-7 and V is TRBV5-6; D perhaps matches TRBD1 (5 bases). Trimming stripped 4 bases from V and 3 bases from J, with 17 bases between. The length of the CDR3 is 15 residues. Germline CDR1 and CDR2: SGHDT and YYEEEE. CDR3 nucleotides: TGTGCCAGCAGCAGTGTTGAGACAGTCTTCTACGAGCAGTACTTC. As protein: CASSSVETVFYEQYF.

The V and J genes are TRBV10-1 and TRBJ1-1, with D hard to call. Germline assignment: CDR1 WNHNN and CDR2 SYGVQD (reference sequence). Between the trimmed V and J ends, which lost 2 bases and 4 bases, there was a span of 8 bases. This CDR3 is 13 amino acids long. The CDR3 nucleotides read TGCGCCAGCAGTGAGGCGGTCAGCACTGAAGCTTTCTTT. Translated, it gives CASSEAVSTEAFF.

The CDR3 coding sequence is TGTGCCAGTAGTATAAAAAGGAGGGAGACCCAGTACTTC. Translated, it gives CASSIKRRETQYF. The chain combines TRBV19 with TRBJ2-5; a weak D match, TRBD2 (5 bases). The CDR3 has 13 residues. V was cut by 2 bases and J by 5 bases, with 9 bases left in between. Germline-derived CDR1 and CDR2 are LNHDA and SQIVND (reference sequence).

This sequence joins TRBV28 and TRBJ2-7, with 9 bases aligning to TRBD1. The CDR3 spans 15 residues. The V gene end was trimmed by 5 bases and the J gene end by 3 bases; junction bases not matched to a gene: 8. CDR1 is MDHEN, CDR2 SYDVKM, per germline. CDR3 coding DNA: TGTGCCAGCAGTGCTGGGCCGACAGGGGGCTACGAGCAGTACTTC. Translation gives CASSAGPTGGYEQYF.

This rearrangement joins TRBV7-2 to TRBJ2-3; D is unclear. This CDR3 spans 13 amino acids. Germline lookup yields CDR1 SGHTA and CDR2 FQGNSA. Trimming left V 4 bases short and J 1 base short, with 6 bases between. The CDR3 DNA follows: TGTGCCAGCAGCTCAATCCGCACAGATACGCAGTATTTT. Its protein product is CASSSIRTDTQYF.

The chain uses TRBV28 and TRBJ1-5, with no clear D. The CDR3 is made up of 12 amino acids. Germline CDR1 reads MDHEN; CDR2 reads SYDVKM. The germline V and J ends were trimmed by 3 bases and 4 bases, with 4 bases remaining between them. The CDR3 sequence is CASSFGNQPQHF. CDR3 nucleotides: TGTGCCAGCAGTTTCGGGAATCAGCCCCAGCATTTT.

The J gene is TRBJ1-2, the V gene TRBV3-1 (or the pseudogene TRBV3-2); D remains ambiguous. This CDR3 region has 18 residues. Germline CDR1 reads LGHDT; CDR2 reads YNNKEL (reference sequence). Trimming stripped 1 base from V and 1 base from J, with 19 bases between. The CDR3 DNA reads as TGTGCCAGCAGCCAAGGAGGCGGGTACTCCGATGATAACTATGGCTACACCTTC. Amino acid sequence: CASSQGGGYSDDNYGYTF.

A word on this clone: At one end, the junction sequence differs from germline, possibly due to a read error. The chain links TRBV28 to TRBJ1-2; 7 nucleotides line up with TRBD1. Germline loops: CDR1 MDHEN, CDR2 SYDVKM. The CDR3 extends over 12 amino acids. The DNA of the CDR3 is TGTGCCAGCAGTCTCCCCCGACAGGGCATGATCTTC. Its protein product is CASSLPRQGMIF.

The rearrangement links TRBV7-2 to TRBJ2-5; TRBD1 agrees at 7 bases. Germline values: CDR1 SGHTA, CDR2 FQGNSA. The junction had 5 bases not matched to a gene; V was cut back by 7 bases and J by 3 bases. The CDR3 sequence is 13 residues long. The CDR3 reads CASTRQGKETQYF. In nucleotides, the CDR3 is TGTGCCAGCACCAGACAGGGTAAAGAGACCCAGTACTTC.

The chain links TRBV12-3 or TRBV12-4 to TRBJ2-2, with D perhaps TRBD2 (6 bases). CDR3 size: 13 residues. The V gene lost 10 bases and the J gene lost 0 bases, with 9 bases spanning the gap. The CDR3 nucleotides read TGTGCCATTTCGGGGGCGAACACCGGGGAGCTGTTTTTT. It encodes CAISGANTGELFF.

The chain combines TRBV19 with TRBJ1-4; D perhaps matches TRBD1 (5 bases). The CDR3 length is 13 residues. CDR1 is LNHDA and CDR2 is SQIVND in the germline V gene (reference sequence). The V end lost 5 bases, the J end lost 10 bases, and 14 bases lay between the germline ends. CDR3 nucleotide sequence: TGTGCCAGTAGTTCCCTAGACAGCCCAAAACTGTTTTTT. Translating it yields CASSSLDSPKLFF.